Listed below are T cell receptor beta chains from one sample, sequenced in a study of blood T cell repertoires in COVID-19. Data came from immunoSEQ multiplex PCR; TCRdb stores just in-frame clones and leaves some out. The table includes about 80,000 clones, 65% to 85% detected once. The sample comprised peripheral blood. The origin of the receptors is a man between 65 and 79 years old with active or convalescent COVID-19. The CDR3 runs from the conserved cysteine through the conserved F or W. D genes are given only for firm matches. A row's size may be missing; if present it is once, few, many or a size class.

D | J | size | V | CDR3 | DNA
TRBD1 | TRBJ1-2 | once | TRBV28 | CASSRGRDGYTF | TGTGCCAGCAGTAGGGGGCGCGATGGCTACACCTTC
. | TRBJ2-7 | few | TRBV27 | CASSLAGAPYEQYF | TGTGCCAGCAGTTTAGCGGGGGCCCCCTACGAGCAGTACTTC
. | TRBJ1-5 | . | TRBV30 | CAWSSSTTNQPQHF | TGTGCCTGGAGTAGTTCAACTACTAATCAGCCCCAGCATTTT
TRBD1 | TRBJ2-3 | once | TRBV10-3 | CAISPTGAPGDTQYF | TGTGCCATCAGTCCAACAGGGGCCCCGGGGGATACGCAGTATTTT
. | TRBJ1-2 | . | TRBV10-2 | CASSPTGRGYGYTF | TGCGCCAGCAGTCCGACAGGCCGCGGGTATGGCTACACCTTC
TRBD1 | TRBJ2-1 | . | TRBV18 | CASSPRETGGENEQFF | TGTGCCAGCTCACCGCGGGAGACAGGGGGCGAAAATGAGCAGTTCTTC
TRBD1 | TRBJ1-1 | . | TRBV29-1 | CSVEDRVNTEAFF | TGCAGCGTTGAGGACAGGGTGAACACTGAAGCTTTCTTT
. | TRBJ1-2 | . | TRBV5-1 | CASSPQAYRGYTF | TGCGCCAGCAGCCCCCAAGCCTACCGAGGCTACACCTTC
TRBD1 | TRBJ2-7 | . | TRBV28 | CASSSGQAYSYEQYF | TGTGCCAGCAGTTCCGGACAGGCCTACTCCTACGAGCAGTACTTC
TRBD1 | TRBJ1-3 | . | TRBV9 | CASSVGSWRGPGNTIYF | TGTGCCAGCAGCGTAGGTTCTTGGAGGGGGCCTGGAAACACCATATATTTT
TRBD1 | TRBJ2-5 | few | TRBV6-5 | CATDDRGRETQYF | TGTGCCACCGACGACAGGGGGAGGGAGACCCAGTACTTC
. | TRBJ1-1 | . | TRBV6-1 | CASSSLAGGTEAFF | TGTGCCAGCAGTTCCCTAGCCGGTGGAACTGAAGCTTTCTTT
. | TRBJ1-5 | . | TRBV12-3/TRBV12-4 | CASSSPYQPQHF | TGTGCCAGCAGCTCTCCTTATCAGCCCCAGCATTTT
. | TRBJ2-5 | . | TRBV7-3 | CASSLGGGWETQYF | TGTGCCAGCAGCTTAGGTGGGGGCTGGGAGACCCAGTACTTC
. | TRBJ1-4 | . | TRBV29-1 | CSVEGDTVEKLFF | TGCAGCGTTGAAGGAGATACAGTGGAAAAACTGTTTTTT
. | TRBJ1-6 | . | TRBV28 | CASSADRNSPLHF | TGTGCCAGCAGTGCTGACAGAAATTCACCCCTCCACTTT
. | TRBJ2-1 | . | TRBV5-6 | CASSPRALSKQFF | TGTGCCAGCAGCCCGAGGGCACTATCTAAGCAGTTCTTC
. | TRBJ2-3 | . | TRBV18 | CASSPQDTQYF | TGTGCCAGCTCACCCCAGGATACGCAGTATTTT
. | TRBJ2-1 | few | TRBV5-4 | CASSFARGSSYNEQFF | TGTGCCAGCAGCTTCGCTAGGGGGAGCTCCTACAATGAGCAGTTCTTC
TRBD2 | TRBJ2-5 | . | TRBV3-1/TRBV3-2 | CASSETSGGFGETQYF | TGTGCCAGCAGCGAGACTAGCGGGGGTTTCGGAGAGACCCAGTACTTC
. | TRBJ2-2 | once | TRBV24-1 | CATTENTYTGELFF | TGTGCCACCACCGAGAATACCTACACCGGGGAGCTGTTTTTT
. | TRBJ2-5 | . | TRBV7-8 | CASSLVQGRAQYF | TGTGCCAGCAGCTTAGTTCAGGGAAGGGCCCAGTACTTC
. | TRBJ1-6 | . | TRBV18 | CASSPIRGGFRSPLHF | TGTGCCAGCTCCCCAATAAGGGGGGGTTTCCGTTCACCCCTCCACTTT
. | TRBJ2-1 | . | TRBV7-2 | CASSTGHLRFF | TGTGCCAGCAGCACGGGACACCTCCGCTTCTTC
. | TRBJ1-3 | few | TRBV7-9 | CASSLGALNTIYF | TGTGCCAGCAGCTTAGGAGCCCTAAACACCATATATTTT
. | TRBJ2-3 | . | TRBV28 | CASTTQGSSTDTQYF | TGTGCCAGCACTACCCAGGGTTCTTCCACAGATACGCAGTATTTT
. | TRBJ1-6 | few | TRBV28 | CASSSPVANSPLHF | TGTGCCAGCAGTTCCCCCGTAGCTAATTCACCCCTCCACTTT
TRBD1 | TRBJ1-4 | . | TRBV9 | CASSAPGQEREKLFF | TGTGCCAGCAGCGCACCGGGACAGGAGAGGGAAAAACTGTTTTTT
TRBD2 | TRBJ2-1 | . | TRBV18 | CASSMTSGSNEQFF | TGTGCCAGCTCAATGACTAGCGGGTCCAATGAGCAGTTCTTC
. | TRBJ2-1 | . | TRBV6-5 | CASRQGRSYNEQFF | TGTGCCAGCAGACAGGGGAGGTCCTACAATGAGCAGTTCTTC
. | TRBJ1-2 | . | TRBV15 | CATGGGGQGVQNGYTF | TGTGCCACCGGAGGGGGGGGCCAGGGCGTTCAGAATGGCTACACCTTC
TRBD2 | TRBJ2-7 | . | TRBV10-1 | CASSPGLALEQYF | TGCGCCAGCAGCCCGGGACTAGCGTTAGAGCAGTACTTC
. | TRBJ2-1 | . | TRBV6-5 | CASSYFQGGEQFF | TGTGCCAGCAGTTACTTCCAAGGAGGCGAGCAGTTCTTC
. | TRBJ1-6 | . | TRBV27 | CASSLSYRYNSPLHF | TGTGCCAGCAGTTTATCGTACAGATATAATTCACCCCTCCACTTT
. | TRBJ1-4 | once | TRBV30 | CAWSGRWGQGATNEKLFF | TGTGCCTGGAGTGGAAGATGGGGGCAGGGCGCAACTAATGAAAAACTGTTTTTT
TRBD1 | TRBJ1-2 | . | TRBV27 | CASSLRDRGYGYTF | TGTGCCAGCAGTCTCCGGGACAGAGGCTATGGCTACACCTTC
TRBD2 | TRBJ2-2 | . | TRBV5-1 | CASSLLASGGTNTGELFF | TGCGCCAGCAGCTTGTTGGCTAGCGGGGGGACAAACACCGGGGAGCTGTTTTTT
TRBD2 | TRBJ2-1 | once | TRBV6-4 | CASSARGAGGTLNSYNEQFF | TGTGCCAGCAGTGCCCGGGGAGCGGGGGGCACTTTAAACTCCTACAATGAGCAGTTCTTC
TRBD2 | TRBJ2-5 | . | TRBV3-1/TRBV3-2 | CASGGAGETQYF | TGCGCTAGCGGGGGGGCCGGGGAGACCCAGTACTTC
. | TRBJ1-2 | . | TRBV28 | CASSLRQYGYTF | TGTGCCAGCAGTTTGCGTCAATATGGCTACACCTTC
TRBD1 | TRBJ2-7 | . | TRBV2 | CASRTGVGEQYF | TGTGCCAGCAGGACAGGGGTGGGAGAGCAGTACTTC
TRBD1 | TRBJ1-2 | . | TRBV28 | CASSLFIGQGLNYGYTF | TGTGCCAGCAGTTTATTCATAGGACAGGGTCTAAACTATGGCTACACCTTC
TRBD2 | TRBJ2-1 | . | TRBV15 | CATSRDLSGGYNEQFF | TGTGCCACCAGCAGAGATCTGAGCGGGGGCTACAATGAGCAGTTCTTC
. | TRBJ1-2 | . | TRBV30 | CAWSGAANYGYTF | TGTGCCTGGAGTGGGGCAGCTAACTATGGCTACACCTTC
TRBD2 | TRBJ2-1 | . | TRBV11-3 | CASSPTGTSGGRGQFF | TGTGCCAGCAGCCCCACCGGGACTAGCGGGGGGCGGGGGCAGTTCTTC
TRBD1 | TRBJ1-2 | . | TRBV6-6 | CASSNRQGGSYGYTF | TGTGCCAGCAGTAACAGACAGGGCGGAAGCTATGGCTACACCTTC
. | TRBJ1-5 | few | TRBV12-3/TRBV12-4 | CASGRTEDQPQHF | TGTGCCAGCGGGCGGACAGAAGATCAGCCCCAGCATTTT
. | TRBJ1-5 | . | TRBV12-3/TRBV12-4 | CASSLDYNQPQHF | TGTGCCAGCAGCCTCGACTACAATCAGCCCCAGCATTTT
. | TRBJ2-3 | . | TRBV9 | CASSLGLADTQYF | TGTGCCAGCAGTCTGGGGCTTGCAGATACGCAGTATTTT
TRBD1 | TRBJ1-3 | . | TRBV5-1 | CASSLDKTGYGNTIYF | TGCGCCAGCAGCTTGGATAAGACAGGGTACGGAAACACCATATATTTT
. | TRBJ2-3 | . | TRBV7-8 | CASSPRQRSSTDTQYF | TGTGCCAGCAGCCCGAGACAGAGATCCTCCACAGATACGCAGTATTTT
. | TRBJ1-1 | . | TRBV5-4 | CASRPSRVNTEAFF | TGTGCCAGCAGGCCAAGTCGAGTGAACACTGAAGCTTTCTTT
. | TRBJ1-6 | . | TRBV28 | CASTQANSPLHF | TGTGCCAGCACCCAGGCTAATTCACCCCTCCACTTT
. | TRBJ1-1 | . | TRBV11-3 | CASSTGVNTEAFF | TGTGCCAGCAGTACGGGGGTGAACACTGAAGCTTTCTTT
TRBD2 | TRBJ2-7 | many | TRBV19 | CASSPRAGGDSYEQYF | TGTGCCAGTAGTCCGAGAGCGGGGGGTGACTCCTACGAGCAGTACTTC